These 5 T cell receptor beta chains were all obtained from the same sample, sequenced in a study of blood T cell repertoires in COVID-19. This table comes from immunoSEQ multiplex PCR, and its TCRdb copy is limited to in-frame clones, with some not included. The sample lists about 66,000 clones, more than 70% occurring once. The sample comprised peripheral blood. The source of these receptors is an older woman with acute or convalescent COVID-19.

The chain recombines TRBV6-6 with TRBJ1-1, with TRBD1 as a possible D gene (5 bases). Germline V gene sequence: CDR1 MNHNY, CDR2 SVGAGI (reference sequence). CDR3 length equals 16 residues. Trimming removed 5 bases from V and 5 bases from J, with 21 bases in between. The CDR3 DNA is TGTGCCAGCAGTCCCAATCGTGGGGCCCTAGAGACTGAAGCTTTCTTT. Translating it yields CASSPNRGALETEAFF.

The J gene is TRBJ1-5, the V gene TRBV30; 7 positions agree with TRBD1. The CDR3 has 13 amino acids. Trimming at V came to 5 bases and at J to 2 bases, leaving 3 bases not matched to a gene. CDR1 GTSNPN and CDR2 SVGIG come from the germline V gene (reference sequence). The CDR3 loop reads CAWSGQGNQPQHF. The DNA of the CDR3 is TGTGCCTGGTCTGGACAGGGCAATCAGCCCCAGCATTTT.

CDR3 amino acids: CASRSPGVPGTEAFF. The DNA for the CDR3 is TGTGCCAGCAGATCACCCGGGGTCCCGGGAACTGAAGCTTTCTTT. The chain combines TRBV27 with TRBJ1-1; D is ambiguous. The CDR3 length is 15 residues. Germline values: CDR1 MNHEY, CDR2 SMNVEV (reference sequence). Trimming shortened V by 6 bases and J by 5 bases, and 19 bases separated the two germline ends.

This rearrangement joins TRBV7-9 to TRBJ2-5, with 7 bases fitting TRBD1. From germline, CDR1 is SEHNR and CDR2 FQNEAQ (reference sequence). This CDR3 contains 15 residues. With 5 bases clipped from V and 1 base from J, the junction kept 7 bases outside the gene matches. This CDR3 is CASSADRLGQETQYF. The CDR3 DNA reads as TGTGCCAGCAGCGCGGACAGGTTAGGCCAAGAGACCCAGTACTTC. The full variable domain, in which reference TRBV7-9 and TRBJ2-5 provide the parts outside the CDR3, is DTGVSQNPRHKITKRGQNVTFRCDPISEHNRLYWYRQTLGQGPEFLTYFQNEAQLEKSRLLSDRFSAERPKGSFSTLEIQRTEQGDSAMYLCASSADRLGQETQYFGPGTRLLVL.

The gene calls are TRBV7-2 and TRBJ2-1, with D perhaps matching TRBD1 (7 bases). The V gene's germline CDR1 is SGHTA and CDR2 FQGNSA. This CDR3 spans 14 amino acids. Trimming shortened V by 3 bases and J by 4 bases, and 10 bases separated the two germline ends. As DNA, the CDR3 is TGTGCCAGCAGCTTGACAGGGACTTACAATGAGCAGTTCTTC. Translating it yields CASSLTGTYNEQFF. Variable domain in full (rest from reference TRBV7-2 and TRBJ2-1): GAGVSQSPSNKVTEKGKDVELRCDPISGHTALYWYRQSLGQGLEFLIYFQGNSAPDKSGLPSDRFSAERTGGSVSTLTIQRTQQEDSAVYLCASSLTGTYNEQFFGPGTRLTVL.